Listed here is a single T cell receptor beta chain. The sample belongs to a study of cytomegalovirus exposure and HLA in healthy donors. This CDR3 region has 16 residues. V was trimmed by 4 bases and J by 2 bases, leaving 17 bases between them. Germline CDR1 is KGHSH and CDR2 is LQKENI. Clones were sequenced by immunoSEQ multiplex PCR, and TCRdb holds only the in-frame ones, with some missing. Among tens of thousands of clones listed, 90% to 95% were seen once. The rearrangement uses TRBV18 and TRBJ2-5, with TRBD1 as a possible D gene (6 bases). The sample consisted of PBMCs. This TCR was sampled from a man aged 18-30 years in good health and CMV-seronegative. The CDR3 DNA reads as TGTGCCAGCTCACGAAACGGCAGGGGAATTCAAGAGACCCAGTACTTC. Translation: CASSRNGRGIQETQYF.